This T cell receptor (beta chain) stems from a study of blood T cell repertoires in COVID-19. As for the study in general: Italy, Spain and the United States were the sources of the convalescent and acute COVID-19 samples.

Original processing methods: The authors estimated nucleated cell counts from reference gene primer amplification. TCRdb's table, derived via immunoSEQ multiplex PCR, lists solely in-frame clones and lacks some. V, J and clone size were drawn from that table, and D and trimming were deduced from the DNA. Altogether under 250,000 clones are present, 83% being singletons, with the ten largest covering approximately 2.6%. The CDR3 spans 16 residues. V was clipped by 1 base and J by 2 bases; unmatched bases: 7. The germline gives CDR1 LGHNA, CDR2 YNFKEQ. Sequenced sample: peripheral blood. The gene calls are TRBV4-2 and TRBJ2-7; 8 bases are shared with TRBD2. The receptor's source is a woman in her 70s with active or convalescent COVID-19. CDR3 protein: CASSQGLAGFAYEQYF. The CDR3, as DNA: TGTGCCAGCAGCCAAGGGCTAGCGGGTTTTGCCTACGAGCAGTACTTC.